The 10 T cell receptor beta chains reported below all come from one sample, sequenced in a study of STAT3 mutations in large granular lymphocyte leukemia (dated by TCRdb to the late 2010s). Library preparation was by the immunoSEQ multiplex PCR assay. TCRdb's version of the immuneACCESS table is confined to in-frame rearrangements and falls short of the full clone set. An unresolved V gene accounts for under half of the shortfall where checked; the remainder is of unknown origin. This sample lists 17,000 or so clones; 92% were detected once. The ten largest clonotypes hold less than 45% of the sample. These receptors' targets are unknown. Broader findings and caveats from the paper: All T-LGLL patients had at least one immunodominant TCRbeta clonotype, and roughly half had multiple immunodominant subclonotypes.

Sample: peripheral blood mononuclear cells. The receptors derive from a man aged 60 to 75 with T-cell large granular lymphocyte leukemia. Some clones in this sample may be carry-over from other donors' samples. The age is the age at diagnosis.

The gene calls are TRBV10-2 and TRBJ2-1; D is uncertain. Germline V lookup: CDR1 WSHSY, CDR2 SAAADI. The CDR3 contains 16 residues. With 6 bases removed from V and 3 bases from J, the gap between germline ends came to 18 bases. The CDR3 DNA is TGCGCCAGCAGCAGTACTACCAAATCAGGCTACAATGAGCAGTTCTTC. Protein: CASSSTTKSGYNEQFF.

The rearrangement links TRBV4-1 to TRBJ1-1, with D possibly matching TRBD1 (5 bases). CDR1 MGHRA and CDR2 YSYEKL come from the germline V gene. V lost 6 bases, J lost 1 base, and 9 bases lay in between. The CDR3 is 13 amino acids. CDR3 residues: CASSPQGNTEAFF. The DNA for the CDR3 is TGCGCCAGCAGTCCGCAGGGGAACACTGAAGCTTTCTTT.

The sample holds a few counts of this clone. The chain links TRBV5-1 to TRBJ1-1; perhaps TRBD1 as D (5 bases). Germline CDR1 reads SGHRS; CDR2 reads YFSETQ. This CDR3 is built from 15 residues. Trimming cost V 5 bases and J 6 bases, with 20 bases left between them. The CDR3 is CASSASGTSEAEAFF. The CDR3 region has the DNA TGCGCCAGCAGTGCATCCGGGACCTCAGAGGCTGAAGCTTTCTTT.

The V and J genes are TRBV5-4 and TRBJ2-7; the D gene could be TRBD1 or TRBD2 (6 bases each). Germline V gives CDR1 SGHNT, CDR2 YYREEE (reference sequence). CDR3 length: 14 amino acids. V lost 1 base and J 0 bases, leaving 8 bases between the germline ends. This CDR3 reads CASSLKGGSYEQYF. The CDR3 DNA is TGTGCCAGCAGCTTGAAGGGGGGCTCCTACGAGCAGTACTTC.

This chain connects TRBV5-6 to TRBJ2-1, with 7 bases identical to TRBD2. Unmatched junction bases numbered 8, after V lost 4 bases and J lost 4 bases. Looked up from germline, CDR1 is SGHDT and CDR2 is YYEEEE. The CDR3 sequence is 15 residues long. As DNA, the CDR3 is TGTGCCAGCAGCCGGGGCGAACTAGCGTACAATGAGCAGTTCTTC. Translated, it gives CASSRGELAYNEQFF.

The chain has TRBV5-1 and TRBJ2-3; TRBD1 matches 7 bases. Germline lookup yields CDR1 SGHRS and CDR2 YFSETQ. V trimming: 4 bases; J trimming: 5 bases; junction bases outside the gene matches: 7. The CDR3 consists of 14 residues. The CDR3 reads CASSLSGTEDTQYF. CDR3 in DNA: TGCGCCAGCAGCCTTTCCGGGACAGAAGATACGCAGTATTTT.

The chain has TRBV14 and TRBJ1-1; D is possibly TRBD1 (5 bases). This CDR3 has 16 amino acids. Between the trimmed V and J ends, which lost 2 bases and 0 bases, there was a span of 13 bases. Germline loops: CDR1 SGHDN, CDR2 FVKESK. The CDR3 sequence is CASSQPPGRMNTEAFF. The CDR3 DNA follows: TGTGCCAGCAGCCAACCGCCGGGACGGATGAACACTGAAGCTTTCTTT.

The V and J genes are TRBV7-2 and TRBJ2-5; TRBD2 aligns across 8 bases. CDR3 size: 13 residues. Germline V lookup: CDR1 SGHTA, CDR2 FQGNSA. Trimming cost V 1 base and J 5 bases; bases outside gene matches: 0. The DNA for the CDR3 is TGTGCCAGCAGCTTAGGCGGGGGGGAGACCCAGTACTTC. Amino acid sequence: CASSLGGGETQYF. The full variable domain, completed using reference TRBV7-2 and TRBJ2-5, is GAGVSQSPSNKVTEKGKDVELRCDPISGHTALYWYRQSLGQGLEFLIYFQGNSAPDKSGLPSDRFSAERTGGSVSTLTIQRTQQEDSAVYLCASSLGGGETQYFGPGTRLLVL.

The gene calls are TRBV5-4 and TRBJ2-2, with a possible D match to TRBD1 (7 bases). This CDR3 spans 16 amino acids. Deletions cut 5 bases from V and 6 bases from J, with 20 bases between. Germline V gene lookup returns CDR1 SGHNT and CDR2 YYREEE (reference sequence). The CDR3 nucleotides read TGTGCCAGCAGTATTAACAGGGGAGGTGGGGCCGGGGAGCTGTTTTTT. This translates into CASSINRGGGAGELFF.

This clone was counted a single time. CDR3 loop: CASSQEWQGVIYEQYF. CDR3 DNA: TGTGCCAGCAGCCAAGAATGGCAGGGGGTAATCTACGAGCAGTACTTC. V and J are TRBV14 and TRBJ2-7; 7 bases are shared with TRBD1. This CDR3 has 16 residues. The V segment lost 0 bases and the J segment 3 bases; nucleotides outside the gene matches: 8. In germline, CDR1 is SGHDN, CDR2 FVKESK.